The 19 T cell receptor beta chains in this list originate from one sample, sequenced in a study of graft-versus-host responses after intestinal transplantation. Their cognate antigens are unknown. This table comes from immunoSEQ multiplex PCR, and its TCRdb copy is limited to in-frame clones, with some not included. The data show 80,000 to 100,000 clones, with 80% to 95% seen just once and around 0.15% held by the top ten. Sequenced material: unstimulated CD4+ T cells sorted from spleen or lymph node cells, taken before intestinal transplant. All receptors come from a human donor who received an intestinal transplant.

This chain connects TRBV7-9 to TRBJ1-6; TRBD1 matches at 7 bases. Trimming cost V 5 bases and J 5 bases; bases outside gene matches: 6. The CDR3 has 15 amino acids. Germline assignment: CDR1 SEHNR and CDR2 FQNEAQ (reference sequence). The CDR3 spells CASSRDRVNNSPLHF. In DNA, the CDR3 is TGTGCCAGCAGCAGAGACAGGGTTAATAATTCACCCCTCCACTTT.

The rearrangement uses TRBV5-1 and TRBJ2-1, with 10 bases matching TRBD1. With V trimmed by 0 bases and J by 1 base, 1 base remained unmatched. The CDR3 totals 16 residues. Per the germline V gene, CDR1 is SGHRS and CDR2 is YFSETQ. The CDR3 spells CASSLGDRGSYNEQFF. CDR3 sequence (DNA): TGCGCCAGCAGCTTGGGGGACAGGGGTTCCTACAATGAGCAGTTCTTC.

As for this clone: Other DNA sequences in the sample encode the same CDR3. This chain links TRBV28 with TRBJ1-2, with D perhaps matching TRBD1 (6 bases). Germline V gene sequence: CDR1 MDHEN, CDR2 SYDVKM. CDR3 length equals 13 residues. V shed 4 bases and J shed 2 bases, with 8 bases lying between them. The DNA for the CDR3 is TGTGCCAGCAGTTCCGGGACAAACTATGGCTACACCTTC. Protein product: CASSSGTNYGYTF.

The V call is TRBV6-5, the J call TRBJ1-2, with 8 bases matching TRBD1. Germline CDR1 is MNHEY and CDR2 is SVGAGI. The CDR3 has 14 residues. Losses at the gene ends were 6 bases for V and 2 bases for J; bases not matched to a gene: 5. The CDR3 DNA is TGTGCCAGCAGAAGGACAGGGACGAACTATGGCTACACCTTC. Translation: CASRRTGTNYGYTF.

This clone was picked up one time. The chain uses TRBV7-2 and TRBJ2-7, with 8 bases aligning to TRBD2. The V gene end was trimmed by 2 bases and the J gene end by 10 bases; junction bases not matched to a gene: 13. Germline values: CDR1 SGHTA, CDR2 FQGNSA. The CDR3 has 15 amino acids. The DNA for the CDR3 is TGTGCCAGCAGCTTATATTGGGGGGTAGCGGGGCACCAGTACTTC. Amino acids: CASSLYWGVAGHQYF.

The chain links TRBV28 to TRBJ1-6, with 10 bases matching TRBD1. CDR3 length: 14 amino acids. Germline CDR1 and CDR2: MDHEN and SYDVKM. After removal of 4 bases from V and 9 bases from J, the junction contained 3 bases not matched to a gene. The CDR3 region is CASSSGQGGSPLHF. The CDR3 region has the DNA TGTGCCAGCAGTTCAGGACAGGGGGGTTCACCCCTCCACTTT.

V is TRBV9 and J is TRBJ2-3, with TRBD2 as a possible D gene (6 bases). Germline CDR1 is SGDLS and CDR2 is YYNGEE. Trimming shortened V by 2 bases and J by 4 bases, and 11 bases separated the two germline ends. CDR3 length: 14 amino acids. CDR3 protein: CASSVTSSSDTQYF. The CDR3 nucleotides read TGTGCCAGCAGCGTGACTAGTAGCTCAGATACGCAGTATTTT.

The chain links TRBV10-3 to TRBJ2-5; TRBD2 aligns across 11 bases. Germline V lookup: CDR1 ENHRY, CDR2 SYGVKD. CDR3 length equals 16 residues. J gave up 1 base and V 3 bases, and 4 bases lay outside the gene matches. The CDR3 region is CAISDLTSGAQETQYF. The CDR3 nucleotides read TGTGCCATCAGTGACTTGACTAGCGGGGCCCAAGAGACCCAGTACTTC.

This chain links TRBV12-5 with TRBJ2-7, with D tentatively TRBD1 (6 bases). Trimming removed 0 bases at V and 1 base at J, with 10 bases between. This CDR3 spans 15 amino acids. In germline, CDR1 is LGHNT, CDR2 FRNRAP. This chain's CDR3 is CASGLVPQGSYEQYF. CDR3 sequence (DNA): TGTGCTAGTGGTTTGGTTCCCCAGGGGTCCTACGAGCAGTACTTC.

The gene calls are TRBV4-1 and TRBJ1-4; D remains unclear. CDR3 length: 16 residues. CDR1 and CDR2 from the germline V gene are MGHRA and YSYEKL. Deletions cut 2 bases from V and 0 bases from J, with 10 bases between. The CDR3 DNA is TGCGCCAGCAGCCAAATTGGCCAGTCAACTAATGAAAAACTGTTTTTT. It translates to CASSQIGQSTNEKLFF.

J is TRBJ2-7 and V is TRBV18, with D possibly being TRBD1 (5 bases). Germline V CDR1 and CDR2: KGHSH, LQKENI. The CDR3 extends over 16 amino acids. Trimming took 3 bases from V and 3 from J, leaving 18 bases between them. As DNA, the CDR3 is TGTGCCAGCTCACCTTACCTGACAGCACCCAACTACGAGCAGTACTTC. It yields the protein CASSPYLTAPNYEQYF.

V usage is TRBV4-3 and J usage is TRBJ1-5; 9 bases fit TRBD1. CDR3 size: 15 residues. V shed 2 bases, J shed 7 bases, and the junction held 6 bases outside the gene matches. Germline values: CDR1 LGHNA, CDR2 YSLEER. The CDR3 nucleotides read TGCGCCAGCAGCCAAAGAACAGGGGGCATGCAGCCCCAGCATTTT. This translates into CASSQRTGGMQPQHF.

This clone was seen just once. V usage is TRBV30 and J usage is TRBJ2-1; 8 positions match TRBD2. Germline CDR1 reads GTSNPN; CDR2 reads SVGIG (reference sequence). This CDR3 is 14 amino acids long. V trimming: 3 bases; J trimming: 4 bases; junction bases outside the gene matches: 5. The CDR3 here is CAWRRGVVYNEQFF. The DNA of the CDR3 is TGTGCCTGGAGGCGGGGGGTCGTATACAATGAGCAGTTCTTC. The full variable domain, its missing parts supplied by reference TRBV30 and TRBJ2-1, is SQTIHQWPATLVQPVGSPLSLECTVEGTSNPNLYWYRQAAGRGLQLLFYSVGIGQISSEVPQNLSASRPQDRQFILSSKKLLLSDSGFYLCAWRRGVVYNEQFFGPGTRLTVL.

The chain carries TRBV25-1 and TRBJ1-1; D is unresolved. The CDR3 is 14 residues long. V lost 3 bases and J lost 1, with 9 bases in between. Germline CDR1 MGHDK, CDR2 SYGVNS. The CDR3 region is CASSESTKNTEAFF. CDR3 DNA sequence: TGTGCCAGCAGTGAGAGCACGAAGAACACTGAAGCTTTCTTT.

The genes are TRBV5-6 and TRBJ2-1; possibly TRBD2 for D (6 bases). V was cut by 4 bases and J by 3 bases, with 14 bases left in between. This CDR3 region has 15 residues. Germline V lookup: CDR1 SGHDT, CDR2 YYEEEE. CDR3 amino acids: CASSLGLASYNEQFF. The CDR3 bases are TGTGCCAGCAGCCTGGGGCTAGCGAGCTACAATGAGCAGTTCTTC. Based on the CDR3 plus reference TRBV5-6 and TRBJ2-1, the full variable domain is DAGVTQSPTHLIKTRGQQVTLRCSPKSGHDTVSWYQQALGQGPQFIFQYYEEEERQRGNFPDRFSGHQFPNYSSELNVNALLLGDSALYLCASSLGLASYNEQFFGPGTRLTVL.

In DNA form, the CDR3 reads TGTGCCAGCAGCCCGTGGACAGGGGCTAACTATGGCTACACCTTC. This sequence encodes CASSPWTGANYGYTF. V gene TRBV6-5 combines with J gene TRBJ1-2; 9 bases fit TRBD1. J lost 0 bases, V lost 6 bases, and 5 bases had no gene match. Germline V gives CDR1 MNHEY, CDR2 SVGAGI. This CDR3 comprises 15 residues.

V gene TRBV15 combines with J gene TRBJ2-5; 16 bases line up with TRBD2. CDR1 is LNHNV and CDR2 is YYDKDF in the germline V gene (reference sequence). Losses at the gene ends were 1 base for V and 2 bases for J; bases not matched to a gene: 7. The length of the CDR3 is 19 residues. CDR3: CATSRVLGLAGGPQETQYF. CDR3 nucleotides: TGTGCCACCAGCAGAGTTCTGGGACTAGCGGGAGGGCCTCAAGAGACCCAGTACTTC. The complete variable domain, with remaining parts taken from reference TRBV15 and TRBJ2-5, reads DAMVIQNPRYQVTQFGKPVTLSCSQTLNHNVMYWYQQKSSQAPKLLFHYYDKDFNNEADTPDNFQSRRPNTSFCFLDIRSPGLGDTAMYLCATSRVLGLAGGPQETQYFGPGTRLLVL.

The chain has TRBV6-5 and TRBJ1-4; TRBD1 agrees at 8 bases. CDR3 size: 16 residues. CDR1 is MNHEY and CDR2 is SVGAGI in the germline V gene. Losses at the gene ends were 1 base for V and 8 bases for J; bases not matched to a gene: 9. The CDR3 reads CASSYLTGEVVEKLFF. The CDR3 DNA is TGTGCCAGCAGTTACTTGACAGGGGAAGTAGTCGAAAAACTGTTTTTT.

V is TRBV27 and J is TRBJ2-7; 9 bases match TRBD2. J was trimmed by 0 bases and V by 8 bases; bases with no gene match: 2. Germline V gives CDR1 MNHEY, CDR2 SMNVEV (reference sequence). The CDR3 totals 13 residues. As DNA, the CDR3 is TGTGCCAGCGGTAGCGGGAGCTCCTACGAGCAGTACTTC. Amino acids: CASGSGSSYEQYF.